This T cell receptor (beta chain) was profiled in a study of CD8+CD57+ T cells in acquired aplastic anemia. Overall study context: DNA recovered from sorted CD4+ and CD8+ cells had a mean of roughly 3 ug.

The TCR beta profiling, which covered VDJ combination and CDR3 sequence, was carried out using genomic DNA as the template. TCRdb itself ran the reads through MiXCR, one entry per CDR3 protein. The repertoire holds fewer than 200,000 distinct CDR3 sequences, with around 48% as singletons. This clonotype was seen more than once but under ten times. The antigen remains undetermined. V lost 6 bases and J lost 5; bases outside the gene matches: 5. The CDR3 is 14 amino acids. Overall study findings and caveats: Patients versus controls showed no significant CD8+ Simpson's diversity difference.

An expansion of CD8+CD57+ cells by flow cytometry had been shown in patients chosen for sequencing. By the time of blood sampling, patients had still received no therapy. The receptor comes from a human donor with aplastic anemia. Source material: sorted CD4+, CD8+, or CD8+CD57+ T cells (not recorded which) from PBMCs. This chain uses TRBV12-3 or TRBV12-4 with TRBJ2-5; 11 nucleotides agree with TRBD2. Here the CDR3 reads CASRRTSGRETQYF. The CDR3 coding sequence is TGTGCCAGCAGGCGGACTAGCGGGCGTGAGACCCAGTACTTC.